The source of this T cell receptor (beta chain) is a study of naive and memory T cell subsets. Whole-blood samples were 2 to 3 ml of peripheral blood from healthy adult volunteers. In its sample, this clonotype was seen many times. Reverse transcription of blood and skin TCR RNA was primed at alpha and beta constant regions. Each CDR3 protein is one row after TCRdb ran MiXCR on the 5' RACE reads. This sample has some 22,000 distinct CDR3 sequences, with 4% to 4.5% found just once. This receptor was identified in a male donor in good health.

CDR3 DNA sequence: TGCGCCAGCAGCCAAGATTGGATGGGCAATGAGCAGTTCTTC. Protein sequence: CASSQDWMGNEQFF. The chain employs TRBV4-3 and TRBJ2-1; D call uncertain. The germline gives CDR1 LGHNA, CDR2 YSLEER. V was pared by 0 bases and J by 6 bases, with 9 bases between. The CDR3 covers 14 residues.